This T cell receptor beta chain was sequenced for a study of blood T cells in healthy people across ages. Study findings and constraints: Expanded clonotype changes were possibly confounded by unknown donor CMV status. Aged donors had fewer naive CD4+ cells and lower diversity than long-lived donors.

Each of the donors had roughly 9.1 milliliters of peripheral blood drawn into EDTA-treated Vacutainer tubes. CDR1 and CDR2 (germline): KGHDR, SFDVKD. The CDR3 loop spans 13 amino acids. Note on this clonotype: Its antigen is undetermined. One end of the junction fails to match germline, which may point to a read error.

For the second PCR, which ran for about 6 to 11 cycles, a sample-barcoded 5' primer and a J-beta primer mix were used. TCRdb itself ran the 5' RACE reads through MiXCR, one entry per CDR3 protein. Of 650,000 to 1,000,000 distinct CDR3 sequences listed, approximately 35% are singletons. The TCR sequence derives from a man in his late teens or twenties in good health. The chain links TRBV24-1 to TRBJ1-5; no clear D. The sequenced sample was blood. The CDR3 coding sequence is TGTACCACCAGTGATTTAGCTGGGCAGCCCCAGCATTTT. Translation gives CTTSDLAGQPQHF.